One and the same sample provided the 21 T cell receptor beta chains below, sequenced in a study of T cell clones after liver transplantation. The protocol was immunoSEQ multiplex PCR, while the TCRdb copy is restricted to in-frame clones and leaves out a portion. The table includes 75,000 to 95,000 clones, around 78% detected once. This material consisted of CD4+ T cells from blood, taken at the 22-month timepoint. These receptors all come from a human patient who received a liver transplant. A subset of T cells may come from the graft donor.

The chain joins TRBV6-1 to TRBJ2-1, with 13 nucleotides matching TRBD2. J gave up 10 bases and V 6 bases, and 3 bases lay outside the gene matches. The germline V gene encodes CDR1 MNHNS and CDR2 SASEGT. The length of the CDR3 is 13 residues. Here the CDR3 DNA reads TGTGCCAGCAGCGGACTAGCGGGGGACGAGCAGTTCTTC. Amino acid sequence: CASSGLAGDEQFF.

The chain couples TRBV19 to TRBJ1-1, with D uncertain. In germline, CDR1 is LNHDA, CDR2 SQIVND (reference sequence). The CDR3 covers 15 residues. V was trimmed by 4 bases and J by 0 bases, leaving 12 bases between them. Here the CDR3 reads CASSRADLMNTEAFF. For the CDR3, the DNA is TGTGCCAGTAGTAGGGCGGACCTCATGAACACTGAAGCTTTCTTT.

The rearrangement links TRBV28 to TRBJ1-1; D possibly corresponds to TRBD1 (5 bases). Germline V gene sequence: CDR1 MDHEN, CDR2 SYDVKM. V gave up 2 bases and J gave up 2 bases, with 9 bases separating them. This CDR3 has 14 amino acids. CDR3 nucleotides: TGTGCCAGCAGTTTAGAACAGGAAAACACTGAAGCTTTCTTT. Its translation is CASSLEQENTEAFF.

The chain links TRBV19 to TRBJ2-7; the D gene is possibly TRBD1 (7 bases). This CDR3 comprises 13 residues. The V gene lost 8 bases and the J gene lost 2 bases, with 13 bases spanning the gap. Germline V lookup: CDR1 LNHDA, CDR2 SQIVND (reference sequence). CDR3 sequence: CASATGEAYEQYF. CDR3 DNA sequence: TGTGCCAGTGCCACAGGGGAGGCCTACGAGCAGTACTTC.

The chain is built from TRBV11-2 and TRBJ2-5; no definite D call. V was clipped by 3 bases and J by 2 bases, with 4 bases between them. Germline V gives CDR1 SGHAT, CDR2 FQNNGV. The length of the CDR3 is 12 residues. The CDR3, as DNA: TGTGCCAGCAGCTTCCGTCAAGAGACCCAGTACTTC. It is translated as CASSFRQETQYF. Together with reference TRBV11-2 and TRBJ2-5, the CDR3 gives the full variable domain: EAGVAQSPRYKIIEKRQSVAFWCNPISGHATLYWYQQILGQGPKLLIQFQNNGVVDDSQLPKDRFSAERLKGVDSTLKIQPAKLEDSAVYLCASSFRQETQYFGPGTRLLVL.

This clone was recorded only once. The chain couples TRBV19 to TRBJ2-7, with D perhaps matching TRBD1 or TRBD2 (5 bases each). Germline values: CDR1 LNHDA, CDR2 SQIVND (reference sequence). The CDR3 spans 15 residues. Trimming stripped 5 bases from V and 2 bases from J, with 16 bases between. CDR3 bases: TGTGCCAGTAGTCCCAGGACGGGGCTTACCTACGAGCAGTACTTC. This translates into CASSPRTGLTYEQYF. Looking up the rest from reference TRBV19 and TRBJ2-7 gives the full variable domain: DGGITQSPKYLFRKEGQNVTLSCEQNLNHDAMYWYRQDPGQGLRLIYYSQIVNDFQKGDIAEGYSVSREKKESFPLTVTSAQKNPTAFYLCASSPRTGLTYEQYFGPGTRLTVT.

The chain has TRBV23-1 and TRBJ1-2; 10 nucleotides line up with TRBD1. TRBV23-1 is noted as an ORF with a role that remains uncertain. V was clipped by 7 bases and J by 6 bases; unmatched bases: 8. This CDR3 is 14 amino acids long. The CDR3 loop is CASNLLGTGDGYTF. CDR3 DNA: TGCGCCAGCAACCTACTCGGGACAGGGGATGGCTACACCTTC.

This chain's CDR3 is CASSQEQGPITGELFF. The DNA for the CDR3 is TGCGCCAGCAGCCAAGAACAGGGGCCGATCACCGGGGAGCTGTTTTTT. This chain links TRBV4-1 with TRBJ2-2; 7 bases agree with TRBD1. Germline loops: CDR1 MGHRA, CDR2 YSYEKL. V dropped 0 bases and J dropped 4; count of bases not matched to a gene: 5. The CDR3 length is 16 residues.

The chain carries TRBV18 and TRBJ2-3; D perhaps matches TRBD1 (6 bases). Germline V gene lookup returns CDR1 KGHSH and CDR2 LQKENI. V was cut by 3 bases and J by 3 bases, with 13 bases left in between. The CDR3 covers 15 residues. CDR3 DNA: TGTGCCAGCTCACCTACAGGGAAGGCAACAGATACGCAGTATTTT. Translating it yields CASSPTGKATDTQYF.

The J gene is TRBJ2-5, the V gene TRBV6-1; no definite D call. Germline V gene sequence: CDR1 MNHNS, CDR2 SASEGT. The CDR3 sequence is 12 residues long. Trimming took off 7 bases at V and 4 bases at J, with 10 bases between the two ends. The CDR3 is CASTNTGETQYF. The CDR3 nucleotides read TGTGCCAGCACTAACACGGGAGAGACCCAGTACTTC.

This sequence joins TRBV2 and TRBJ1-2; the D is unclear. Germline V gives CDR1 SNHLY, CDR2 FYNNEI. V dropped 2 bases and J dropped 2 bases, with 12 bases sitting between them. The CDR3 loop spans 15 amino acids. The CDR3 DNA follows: TGTGCCAGCAGTGAATCGGTAGGCAGGAACTATGGCTACACCTTC. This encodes CASSESVGRNYGYTF.

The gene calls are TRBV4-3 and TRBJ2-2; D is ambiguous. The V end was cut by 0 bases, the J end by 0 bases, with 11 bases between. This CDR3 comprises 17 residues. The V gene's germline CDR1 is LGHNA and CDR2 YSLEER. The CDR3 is CASSQEGGDPNTGELFF. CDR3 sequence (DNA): TGCGCCAGCAGCCAAGAAGGTGGCGACCCGAACACCGGGGAGCTGTTTTTT.

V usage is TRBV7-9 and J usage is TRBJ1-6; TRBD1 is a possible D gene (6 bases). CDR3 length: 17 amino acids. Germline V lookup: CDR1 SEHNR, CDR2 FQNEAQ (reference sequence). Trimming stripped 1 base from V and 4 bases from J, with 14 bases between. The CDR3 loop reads CASSLVGDKKYNSPLHF. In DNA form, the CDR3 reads TGTGCCAGCAGCTTAGTAGGGGACAAGAAATATAATTCACCCCTCCACTTT.

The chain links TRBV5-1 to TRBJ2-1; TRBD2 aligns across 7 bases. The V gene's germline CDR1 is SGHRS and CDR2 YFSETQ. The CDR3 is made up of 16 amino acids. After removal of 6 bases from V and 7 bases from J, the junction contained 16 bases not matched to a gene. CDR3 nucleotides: TGCGCCAGCACCCCGCGCCTGGCGGGAGTCGATAATGAGCAGTTCTTC. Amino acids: CASTPRLAGVDNEQFF.

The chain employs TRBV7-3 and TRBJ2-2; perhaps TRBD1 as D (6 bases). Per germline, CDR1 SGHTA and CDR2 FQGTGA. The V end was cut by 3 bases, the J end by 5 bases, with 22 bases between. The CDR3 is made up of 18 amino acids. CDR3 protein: CASSLFSDRRWGTGELFF. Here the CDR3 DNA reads TGTGCCAGCAGCTTGTTTTCTGACAGGCGGTGGGGAACCGGGGAGCTGTTTTTT.

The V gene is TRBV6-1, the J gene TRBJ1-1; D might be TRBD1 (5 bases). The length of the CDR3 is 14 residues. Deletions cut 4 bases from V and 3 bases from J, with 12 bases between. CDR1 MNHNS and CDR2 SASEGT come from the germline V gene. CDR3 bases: TGTGCCAGCAGTGCAGGACAAGGGGACACTGAAGCTTTCTTT. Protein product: CASSAGQGDTEAFF.

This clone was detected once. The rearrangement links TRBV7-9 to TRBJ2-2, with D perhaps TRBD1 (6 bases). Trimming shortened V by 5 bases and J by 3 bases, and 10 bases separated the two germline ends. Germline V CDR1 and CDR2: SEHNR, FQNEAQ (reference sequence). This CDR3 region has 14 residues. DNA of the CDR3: TGTGCCAGCAGCCGGGACATAGACACCGGGGAGCTGTTTTTT. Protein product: CASSRDIDTGELFF.

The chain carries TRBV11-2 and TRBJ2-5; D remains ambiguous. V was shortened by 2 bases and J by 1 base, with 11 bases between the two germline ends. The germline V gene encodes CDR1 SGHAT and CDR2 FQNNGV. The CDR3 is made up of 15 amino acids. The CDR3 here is CASSLNIGPQETQYF. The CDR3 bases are TGTGCCAGCAGCTTAAACATTGGACCCCAAGAGACCCAGTACTTC.

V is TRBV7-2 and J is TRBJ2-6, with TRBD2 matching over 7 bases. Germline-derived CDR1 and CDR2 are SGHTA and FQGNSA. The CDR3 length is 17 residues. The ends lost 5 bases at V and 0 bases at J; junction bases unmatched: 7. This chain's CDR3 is CASSLLGGSSGANVLTF. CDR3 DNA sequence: TGTGCCAGCAGCCTACTGGGCGGGAGCTCTGGGGCCAACGTCCTGACTTTC.

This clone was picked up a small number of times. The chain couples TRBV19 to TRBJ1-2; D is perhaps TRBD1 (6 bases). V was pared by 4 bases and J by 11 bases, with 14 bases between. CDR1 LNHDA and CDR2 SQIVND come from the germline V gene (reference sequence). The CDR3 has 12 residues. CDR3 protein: CASSTTQGGYTF. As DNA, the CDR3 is TGTGCCAGTAGTACTACACAGGGAGGGTACACCTTC.

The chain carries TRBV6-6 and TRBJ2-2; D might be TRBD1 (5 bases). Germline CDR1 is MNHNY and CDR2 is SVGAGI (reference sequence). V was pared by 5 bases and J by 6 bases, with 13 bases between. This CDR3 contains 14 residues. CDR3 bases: TGTGCCAGCAGTGACGTTTCAGGGCCCGGGGAGCTGTTTTTT. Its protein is CASSDVSGPGELFF.